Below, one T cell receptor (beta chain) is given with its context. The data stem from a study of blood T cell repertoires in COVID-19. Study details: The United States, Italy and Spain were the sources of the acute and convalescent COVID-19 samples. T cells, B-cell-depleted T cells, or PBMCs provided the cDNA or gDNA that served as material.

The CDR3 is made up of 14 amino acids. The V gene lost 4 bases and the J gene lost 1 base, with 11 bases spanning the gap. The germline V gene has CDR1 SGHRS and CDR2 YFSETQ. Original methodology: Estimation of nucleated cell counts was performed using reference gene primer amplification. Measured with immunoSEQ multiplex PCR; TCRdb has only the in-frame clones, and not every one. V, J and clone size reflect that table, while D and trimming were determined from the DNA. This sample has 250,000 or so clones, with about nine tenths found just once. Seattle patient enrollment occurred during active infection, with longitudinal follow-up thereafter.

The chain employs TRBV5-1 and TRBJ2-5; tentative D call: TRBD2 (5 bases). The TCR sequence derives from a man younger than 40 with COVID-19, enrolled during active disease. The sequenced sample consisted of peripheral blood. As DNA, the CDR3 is TGCGCCAGCAGCACGGGGATGCCCCAAGAGACCCAGTACTTC. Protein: CASSTGMPQETQYF.